The 28 T cell receptor beta chains reported below all come from one sample, sequenced in a study of T cell clusters in autoimmune cytopenias. TRB was amplified by touch-down multiplex PCR, primer pools A and B combined. With the multiplex PCR reads reprocessed, TCRdb shows one record per CDR3 protein and no DNA. Reported are about 6,100 distinct CDR3 sequences; the ten largest clones contain approximately 5.7%. Each sample's input was 250 to 300 ng genomic DNA, 35,000 to 40,000 genome equivalents. The same data also contributed to another study, on T cell repertoires in aging, cancer and after chemotherapy.

Sequenced input: peripheral blood. These receptors were obtained from a human donor in good health.

The chain links TRBV18 to TRBJ1-1. CDR3 size: 13 residues. Looked up from germline, CDR1 is KGHSH and CDR2 is LQKENI. CDR3: CASSSGGDTEAFF. Together with reference TRBV18 and TRBJ1-1, the CDR3 gives the full variable domain: NAGVMQNPRHLVRRRGQEARLRCSPMKGHSHVYWYRQLPEEGLKFMVYLQKENIIDESGMPKERFSAEFPKEGPSILRIQQVVRGDSAAYFCASSSGGDTEAFFGQGTRLTVV.

The V gene is TRBV29-1, the J gene TRBJ2-3; TCRdb designates TRBD1, a call that cannot be tested without DNA. The CDR3 length is 14 residues. Germline V gene sequence: CDR1 SQVTM, CDR2 ANQGSEA. The CDR3 sequence is CSAGEYTGTDTQYF.

The chain couples TRBV7-4 to TRBJ2-3; there is no DNA to check the TCRdb D call of TRBD2. CDR1 SGHVT and CDR2 SQSDAQ come from the germline V gene. The CDR3 consists of 14 residues. CDR3 region: CASSPTSRTDTQYF.

The J gene is TRBJ1-2, the V gene TRBV14; no DNA is available, so the TRBD1 call from TCRdb remains unchecked. Per germline, CDR1 SGHDN and CDR2 FVKESK. This CDR3 region has 15 residues. CDR3: CASSLGTGRNYGYTF.

V usage is TRBV6-1 and J usage is TRBJ1-1; the D gene TCRdb calls, TRBD1, cannot be checked with no DNA. Looked up from germline, CDR1 is MNHNS and CDR2 is SASEGT. The CDR3 is 15 amino acids. The chain's CDR3 is CASSTVDRVSTEAFF.

CDR3 sequence reads: CASSQDLGELFF. V is TRBV4-3 and J is TRBJ2-2. The CDR3 is 12 residues long. Germline loops: CDR1 LGHNA, CDR2 YSLEER.

According to its frequency, this clonotype is medium-sized. The chain is built from TRBV6-5 and TRBJ2-4; TCRdb's D gene call, TRBD2, goes unchecked for lack of DNA. The CDR3 spans 13 residues. The germline V gene has CDR1 MNHEY and CDR2 SVGAGI. The CDR3 reads CASRGAGGHIQYF.

This clonotype is called medium-sized based on its frequency. The CDR3 protein is CASSSGWGQGDNYGYTF. The chain recombines TRBV27 with TRBJ1-2; TCRdb's D gene call, TRBD1, goes unchecked for lack of DNA. From germline, CDR1 is MNHEY and CDR2 SMNVEV (reference sequence). The CDR3 totals 17 residues.

V and J are TRBV4-3 and TRBJ1-2; the D gene TCRdb calls, TRBD1, cannot be checked with no DNA. The length of the CDR3 is 14 residues. CDR1 is LGHNA and CDR2 is YSLEER in the germline V gene. CDR3 region: CASSPDRAVSGYTF.

The rearrangement uses TRBV5-6 and TRBJ1-1; TCRdb reports TRBD1, a call that lacks DNA to check it against. Germline lookup yields CDR1 SGHDT and CDR2 YYEEEE. The CDR3 loop spans 14 amino acids. CDR3 residues: CASSLSNRGTEAFF. Full variable domain (rest looked up from reference TRBV5-6 and TRBJ1-1): DAGVTQSPTHLIKTRGQQVTLRCSPKSGHDTVSWYQQALGQGPQFIFQYYEEEERQRGNFPDRFSGHQFPNYSSELNVNALLLGDSALYLCASSLSNRGTEAFFGQGTRLTVV.

Its frequency marks this clonotype as medium-sized. This chain links TRBV6-5 with TRBJ2-4; TCRdb's D gene call, TRBD1, goes unchecked for lack of DNA. The CDR3 sequence is 13 residues long. CDR1 is MNHEY and CDR2 is SVGAGI in the germline V gene. CDR3 region: CASSFDRGSIQYF.

This clonotype ranks as medium-sized (0.01 to 0.1%) in terms of frequency. CDR3 sequence: CASSLGQGTGQPQHF. This chain links TRBV12-3 or TRBV12-4 with TRBJ1-5; checking the TCRdb D call of TRBD1 is not possible without DNA. There are 15 residues in the CDR3.

This clonotype registers medium-sized by frequency. J is TRBJ2-5 and V is TRBV19. The length of the CDR3 is 12 residues. CDR1 and CDR2 from the germline V gene are LNHDA and SQIVND (reference sequence). The CDR3 sequence is CASRRRGETQYF.

The rearrangement links TRBV20-1 to TRBJ2-2; with no DNA, the TCRdb D assignment of TRBD2 cannot be verified. The CDR3 runs 17 residues. Germline values: CDR1 DFQATT, CDR2 SNEGSKA (reference sequence). CDR3 sequence reads: CSARDEQREDSTGELFF.

By frequency, this clonotype is medium-sized. V and J are TRBV6-6 and TRBJ1-5; TCRdb outputs TRBD1, but without DNA this stays unchecked. The germline V gene encodes CDR1 MNHNY and CDR2 SVGAGI (reference sequence). The CDR3 is 14 residues long. CDR3 loop: CASKRAGETQPQHF.

The chain recombines TRBV5-1 with TRBJ1-2; TCRdb names TRBD1, which stays unverified in the absence of DNA. The CDR3 has 13 amino acids. The germline CDR1 and CDR2 sequences are SGHRS and YFSETQ. The CDR3 here is CASSLGRQGLYTF.

This clonotype shows up as medium-sized by frequency. CDR3 in amino acids: CATSRDESRYGYTF. This chain links TRBV15 with TRBJ1-2. CDR3 length: 14 residues. In germline, CDR1 is LNHNV, CDR2 YYDKDF (reference sequence).

This CDR3 reads CSARTGGYDQPQHF. The chain recombines TRBV20-1 with TRBJ1-5; the TCRdb call, TRBD1, lacks DNA for checking. The CDR3 totals 14 residues. The germline V gene encodes CDR1 DFQATT and CDR2 SNEGSKA (reference sequence).

Its frequency marks this clonotype as medium-sized. The chain is built from TRBV5-4 and TRBJ2-7; the TCRdb D gene call, TRBD1, has no DNA to confirm it. The germline gives CDR1 SGHNT, CDR2 YYREEE (reference sequence). The CDR3 length is 14 residues. CDR3: CASRSQGNSYEQYF. Full variable domain (rest looked up from reference TRBV5-4 and TRBJ2-7): ETGVTQSPTHLIKTRGQQVTLRCSSQSGHNTVSWYQQALGQGPQFIFQYYREEENGRGNFPPRFSGLQFPNYSSELNVNALELDDSALYLCASRSQGNSYEQYFGPGTRLTVT.

According to its frequency, this clonotype is medium-sized. This sequence joins TRBV6-2 or TRBV6-3 and TRBJ2-1; the D call of TRBD2 rests on TCRdb alone, since no DNA is present to check it. Germline V gene sequence: CDR1 MNHEY, CDR2 SVGEGT. The CDR3 runs to 16 residues. CDR3 in amino acids: CASSRLAGGPANEQFF.

Judged by frequency, this clonotype is medium-sized. This chain joins TRBV6-4 and TRBJ2-2. The CDR3 is made up of 13 amino acids. Germline CDR1 is MRHNA and CDR2 is SNTAGT. The CDR3 is CASSNANTGELFF.

Frequency places this clonotype as medium-sized. The gene calls are TRBV5-6 and TRBJ2-2. The CDR3 is 13 residues long. Germline V gene sequence: CDR1 SGHDT, CDR2 YYEEEE. This CDR3 reads CASSRTNTGELFF. Full variable domain (rest looked up from reference TRBV5-6 and TRBJ2-2): DAGVTQSPTHLIKTRGQQVTLRCSPKSGHDTVSWYQQALGQGPQFIFQYYEEEERQRGNFPDRFSGHQFPNYSSELNVNALLLGDSALYLCASSRTNTGELFFGEGSRLTVL.

This clonotype is classed as medium-sized by frequency. The V and J genes are TRBV19 and TRBJ2-7; TCRdb returns TRBD1, unconfirmable since there is no DNA. The germline V gene encodes CDR1 LNHDA and CDR2 SQIVND (reference sequence). The CDR3 runs 14 residues. The CDR3 sequence: CASSVGQEAGEQYF.

This chain joins TRBV20-1 and TRBJ2-7; TCRdb gives TRBD2 as the D gene, but with no DNA this cannot be confirmed. This CDR3 spans 13 amino acids. Germline V gene sequence: CDR1 DFQATT, CDR2 SNEGSKA (reference sequence). The CDR3 protein is CSAPSGGDYEQYF.

Frequency places this clonotype as medium-sized. V and J are TRBV19 and TRBJ1-6. The CDR3 extends over 16 amino acids. The germline V gene has CDR1 LNHDA and CDR2 SQIVND (reference sequence). The CDR3 sequence is CASSIDSDEYNSPLHF.

V is TRBV4-3 and J is TRBJ2-1; TCRdb lists TRBD1, though no DNA is available to test this call. The CDR3 has 16 amino acids. Per germline, CDR1 LGHNA and CDR2 YSLEER. The CDR3 loop reads CASSQGEGTGGNEQFF.

The chain couples TRBV6-5 to TRBJ2-3; TCRdb indicates TRBD1, and absent DNA this call remains unverified. The germline gives CDR1 MNHEY, CDR2 SVGAGI. This CDR3 region has 13 residues. This CDR3 reads CASSGDDTDTQYF.

In terms of frequency, this clonotype is medium-sized (0.01 to 0.1%). The genes are TRBV19 and TRBJ2-7. This CDR3 has 14 amino acids. Germline V lookup: CDR1 LNHDA, CDR2 SQIVND (reference sequence). CDR3 loop: CASSIGQMSYEQYF.